What follows are 5 T cell receptor beta chains derived from one specimen sequenced in a study of T cells in narcolepsy. Produced via immunoSEQ multiplex PCR; TCRdb's table is partial and in-frame only. The table includes tens of thousands of clones, 70% to 85% detected once. Source material: CD45RA- memory CD4+ T cells from PBMCs. The receptors come from a human donor with narcolepsy.

The chain combines TRBV4-1 with TRBJ2-7; no definite D call. In germline, CDR1 is MGHRA, CDR2 YSYEKL. The CDR3 sequence is 13 residues long. Trimming pared 4 bases from V and 3 bases from J, leaving 10 bases between. CDR3 sequence reads: CASSPRTYYEQYF. In DNA, the CDR3 is TGCGCCAGCAGCCCTCGAACCTACTACGAGCAGTACTTC.

The V gene is TRBV9, the J gene TRBJ2-7; D is possibly TRBD1 (5 bases). V was trimmed by 4 bases and J by 6 bases, leaving 17 bases between them. The germline V gene has CDR1 SGDLS and CDR2 YYNGEE. The CDR3 length is 14 residues. CDR3: CASSPRTPPSEQYF. The CDR3 DNA sequence: TGTGCCAGCAGCCCCCGGACACCCCCCTCCGAGCAGTACTTC.

The chain uses TRBV30 and TRBJ1-6; 10 bases are shared with TRBD1. V shed 2 bases and J 15 bases; nucleotides not matched to a gene: 13. There are 15 residues in the CDR3. Germline lookup yields CDR1 GTSNPN and CDR2 SVGIG (reference sequence). In nucleotides, the CDR3 is TGTGCCTGGAGTTCGGGACAGGGGAGAAACTCCCACCTCCACTTT. Its translation is CAWSSGQGRNSHLHF.

The chain carries TRBV18 and TRBJ2-7; possibly TRBD2 for D (5 bases). The CDR3 sequence is 13 residues long. The germline V gene encodes CDR1 KGHSH and CDR2 LQKENI. V was cut by 6 bases and J by 2 bases, with 11 bases left in between. In DNA form, the CDR3 reads TGTGCCAGCTCCCACGGAGGCGCCTACGAGCAGTACTTC. It codes for CASSHGGAYEQYF.

The rearrangement uses TRBV9 and TRBJ2-4; 7 positions match TRBD2. Germline V CDR1 and CDR2: SGDLS, YYNGEE. This CDR3 is built from 15 residues. V shed 4 bases and J 8 bases; nucleotides not matched to a gene: 12. The CDR3 region is CASSPTGLSGDIQYF. DNA for the CDR3: TGTGCCAGCAGCCCGACCGGGCTCAGCGGGGACATTCAGTACTTC.